This T cell receptor beta chain is drawn from a study of human T cells and chemical hapten exposure (dated by TCRdb to 2020 to 2023). About the full investigation: For sensitization, 2% DPC in acetone was applied to a roughly 2 cm by roughly 2 cm area of upper inner arm skin. Patch testing on the upper back used Finn chambers containing 0.01% DPC, with scoring done after 6 days according to International Contact Dermatitis Research Group standards. Weekly therapeutic DPC doses were additionally applied to the scalp of patients throughout the roughly 23-week study period. The mostly female patient cohort included alopecia areata with under or over 50% scalp involvement, alopecia totalis and alopecia universalis. Blood samples were taken from patients before sensitization (week 0) and at 2, 6 and about 24 weeks after DPC sensitization. For TCR sequencing, blood came from twenty-nine alopecia patients at anywhere from one to four time points (pre-sensitization, 2, 6 and 24 weeks). Libraries were pooled for sequencing, and variation in per-sample TCR yields was attributed mainly to small differences in library volumes within the pool. The study tracked peripheral blood TCR repertoire changes in vivo during primary and secondary sensitization to the hapten diphenylcyclopropenone (DPC) in alopecia patients.

This specimen's time point label, per the study, means: patch test 1, 2 weeks after DPC sensitization. The treatment or condition label, read with the paper, signifies: therapeutic diphenylcyclopropenone sensitization with weekly scalp DPC. At every patch-test visit, the blood draw took place before the patch test was put on. To be eligible, patients had to be aged 18 to 70, diagnosed with alopecia and judged suitable for DPC therapy, while pregnant patients were excluded. Total RNA was isolated from unfractionated whole blood collected in Tempus Blood RNA tubes. Study-wide findings and limitations: Compared with pre-sensitization or healthy control sets, expanded TCRs formed significantly more large CDR3 similarity clusters, which is consistent with antigen-driven responses. Because every patient had alopecia, a presumed autoimmune disease, the patients' immune response might differ from that of healthy individuals. Repeated subsampling changed both the strength of the expansion versus patch-test correlation and the threshold at which the correlation became significant. DPC sensitization did not change how many TCRs were above 1 in 1000 frequency, and no evidence was found of alterations in global repertoire structure. Patch test score correlated positively with the number of PT1 expanded TCRs, reaching significance at thresholds 8, 16 and 32 but not at 4.

Receptor libraries were prepared by RACE. Sequencing instrument: NextSeq 500. During library preparation, unique molecular identifiers were attached to individual cDNA molecules so that TCRs could be counted in a quantitative, reproducible way. For every blood RNA sample, sequencing covered both the TCR alpha and TCR beta chains. The study's processing was this. The median number of TCRs per sample was roughly 94,000, ranging from about 20,000 to 750,000. V, J and CDR3 annotation of the TCR reads was carried out using the Decombinator software suite. For PS versus PT1 abundance plots, all samples were subsampled to the same number of TCRs (28,000). Expanded TCRs were defined as absent before sensitization and observed at least eight times at the 2-week time point. TCRdb applied fastp at Q25 and MiXCR to the public reads, then kept only in-frame beta chains. Each CDR3 protein gets just one entry, which takes the most common genes and DNA from the rows behind it. The V and J calls, along with clone size, are taken from TCRdb and not from the paper's own processing. In all, the sample holds fewer than 500,000 distinct CDR3 sequences, and roughly 4.8% of those were seen once. Over 2% of the sample is in the top ten clones.

Remarks on this clonotype: Its antigen remains undetermined. No clone much larger than this one lies a single base away; base qualities are absent.

Reading the germline V gene gives CDR1 SGHRS and CDR2 YFSETQ. V trim: 4 bases; J trim: 6 bases; unmatched bases: 12. The CDR3 measures 15 amino acids from cysteine to phenylalanine. Left in the record is the CDR3 DNA by itself, 45 bases read in frame from the first base. Source: whole blood, taken in connection with sensitization to the hapten diphenylcyclopropenone (DPC). The sequence came from a woman aged 45-60 years with alopecia areata. Some clones in this sample may be carry-over from other donors' samples. Recombination linked TRBV5-1 to TRBJ2-7, and TRBD1 aligns with 8 junction nucleotides. The sequence in DNA is TGCGCCAGCAGCGCCCCCGGACAGGGCCAACTCGAGCAGTACTTC. Its product reads: CASSAPGQGQLEQYF.